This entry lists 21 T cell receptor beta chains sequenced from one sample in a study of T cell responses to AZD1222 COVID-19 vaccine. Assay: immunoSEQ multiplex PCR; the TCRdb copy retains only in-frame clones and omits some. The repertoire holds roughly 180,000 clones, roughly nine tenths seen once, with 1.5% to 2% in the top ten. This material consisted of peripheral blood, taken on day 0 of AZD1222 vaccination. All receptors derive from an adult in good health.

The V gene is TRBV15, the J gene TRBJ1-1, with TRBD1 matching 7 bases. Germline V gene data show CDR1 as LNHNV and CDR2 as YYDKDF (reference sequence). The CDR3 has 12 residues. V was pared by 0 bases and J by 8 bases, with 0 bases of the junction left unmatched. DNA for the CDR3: TGTGCCACCAGCAGAGACAGGGGGGAAGCTTTCTTT. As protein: CATSRDRGEAFF.

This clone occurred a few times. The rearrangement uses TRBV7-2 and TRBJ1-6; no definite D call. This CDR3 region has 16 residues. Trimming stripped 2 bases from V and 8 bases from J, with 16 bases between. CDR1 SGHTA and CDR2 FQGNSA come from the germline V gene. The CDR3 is CASSLYRLITHSPLHF. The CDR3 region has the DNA TGTGCCAGCAGCTTATACCGCTTGATCACACATTCACCCCTCCACTTT.

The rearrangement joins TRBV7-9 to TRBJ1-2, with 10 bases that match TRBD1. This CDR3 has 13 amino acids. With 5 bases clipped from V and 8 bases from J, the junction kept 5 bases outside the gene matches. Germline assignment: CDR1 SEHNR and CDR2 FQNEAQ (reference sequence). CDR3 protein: CASSPGTGVGYTF. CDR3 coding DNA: TGTGCCAGCAGCCCCGGGACAGGGGTCGGCTACACCTTC.

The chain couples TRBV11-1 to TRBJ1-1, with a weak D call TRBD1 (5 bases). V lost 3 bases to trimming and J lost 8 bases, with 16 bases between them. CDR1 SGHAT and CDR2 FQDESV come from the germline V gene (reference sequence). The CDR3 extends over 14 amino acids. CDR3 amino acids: CASSFGTWGREAFF. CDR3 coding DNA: TGTGCCAGCAGCTTTGGGACCTGGGGGAGGGAAGCTTTCTTT.

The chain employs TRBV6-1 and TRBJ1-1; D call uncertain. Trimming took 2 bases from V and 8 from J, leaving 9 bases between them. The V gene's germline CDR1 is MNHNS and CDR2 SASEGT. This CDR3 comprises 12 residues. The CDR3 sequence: CASSESRREAFF. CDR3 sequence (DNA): TGTGCCAGCAGTGAATCCCGTAGGGAAGCTTTCTTT.

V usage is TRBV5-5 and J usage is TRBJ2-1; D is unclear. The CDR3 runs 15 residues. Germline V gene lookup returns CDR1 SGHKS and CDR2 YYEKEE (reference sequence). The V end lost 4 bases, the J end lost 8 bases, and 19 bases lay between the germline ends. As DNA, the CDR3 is TGTGCCAGCAGCCTGTGGCGACGCCCCGAGGATGAGCAGTTCTTC. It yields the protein CASSLWRRPEDEQFF.

The DNA for the CDR3 is TGTGCCAGCAGTCCGTACGTACTCGGAAACACCATATATTTT. Encoded protein: CASSPYVLGNTIYF. The rearrangement uses TRBV28 and TRBJ1-3; no clear D gene. Trimming shortened V by 5 bases and J by 4 bases, and 12 bases separated the two germline ends. Germline CDR1 reads MDHEN; CDR2 reads SYDVKM. The CDR3 sequence is 14 residues long.

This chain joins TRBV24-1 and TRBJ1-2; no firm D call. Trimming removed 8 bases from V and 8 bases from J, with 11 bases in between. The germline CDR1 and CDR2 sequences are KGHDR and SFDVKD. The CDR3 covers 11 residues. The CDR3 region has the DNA TGTGCCACCAATTCGGCCCGGGGCTACACCTTC. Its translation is CATNSARGYTF.

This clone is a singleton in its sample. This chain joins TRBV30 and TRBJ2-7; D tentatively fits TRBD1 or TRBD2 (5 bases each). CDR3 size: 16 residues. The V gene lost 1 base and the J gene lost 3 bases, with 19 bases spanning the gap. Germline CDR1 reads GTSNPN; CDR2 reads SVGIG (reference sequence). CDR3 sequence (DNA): TGTGCCTGGAGTGATTCGGACGAAGGGACCCACTACGAGCAGTACTTC. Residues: CAWSDSDEGTHYEQYF.

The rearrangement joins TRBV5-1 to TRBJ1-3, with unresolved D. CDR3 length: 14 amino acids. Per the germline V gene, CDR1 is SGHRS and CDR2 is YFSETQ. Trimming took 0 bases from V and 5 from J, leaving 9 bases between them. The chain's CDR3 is CASSLDSGRNTIYF. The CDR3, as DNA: TGCGCCAGCAGCTTGGATAGTGGGCGAAACACCATATATTTT.

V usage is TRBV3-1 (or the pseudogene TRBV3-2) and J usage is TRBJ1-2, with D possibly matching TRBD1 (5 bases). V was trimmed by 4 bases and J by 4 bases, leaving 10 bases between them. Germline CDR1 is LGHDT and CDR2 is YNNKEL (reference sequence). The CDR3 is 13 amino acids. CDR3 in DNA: TGTGCCAGCAGCCTAGCAGGGAGCTATGGCTACACCTTC. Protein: CASSLAGSYGYTF.

The CDR3: CASSLTIGVAYEQYF. The DNA of the CDR3 is TGCGCCAGCAGCCTAACCATCGGGGTTGCCTACGAGCAGTACTTC. The chain combines TRBV5-1 with TRBJ2-7, with a tentative D call TRBD2 (5 bases). Germline V gene sequence: CDR1 SGHRS, CDR2 YFSETQ. V was cut by 4 bases and J by 2 bases, with 16 bases left in between. The CDR3 runs 15 residues.

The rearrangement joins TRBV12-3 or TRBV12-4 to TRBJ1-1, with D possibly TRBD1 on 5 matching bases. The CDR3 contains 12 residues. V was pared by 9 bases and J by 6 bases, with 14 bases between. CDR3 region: CASSQRGPEAFF. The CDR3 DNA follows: TGTGCCAGTTCCCAGAGGGGCCCTGAAGCTTTCTTT.

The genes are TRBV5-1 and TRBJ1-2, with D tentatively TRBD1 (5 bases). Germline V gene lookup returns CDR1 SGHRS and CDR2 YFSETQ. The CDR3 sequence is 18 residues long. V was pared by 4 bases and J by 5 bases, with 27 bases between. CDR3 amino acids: CASSPYPGGALETYGYTF. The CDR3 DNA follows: TGCGCCAGCAGCCCTTACCCCGGGGGTGCCCTAGAAACGTATGGCTACACCTTC.

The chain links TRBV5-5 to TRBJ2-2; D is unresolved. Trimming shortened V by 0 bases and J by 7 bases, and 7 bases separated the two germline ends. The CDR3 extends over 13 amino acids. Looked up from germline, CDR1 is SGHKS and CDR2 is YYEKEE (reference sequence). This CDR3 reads CASSLAGVGELFF. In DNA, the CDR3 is TGTGCCAGCAGCTTGGCTGGGGTCGGGGAGCTGTTTTTT.

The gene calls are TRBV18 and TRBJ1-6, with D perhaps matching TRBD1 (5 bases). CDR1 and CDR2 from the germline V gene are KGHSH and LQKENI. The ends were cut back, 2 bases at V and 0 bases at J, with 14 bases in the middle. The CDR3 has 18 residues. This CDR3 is CASSPKSGGSSYNSPLHF. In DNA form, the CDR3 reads TGTGCCAGCTCACCAAAGTCCGGGGGTAGCTCCTATAATTCACCCCTCCACTTT.

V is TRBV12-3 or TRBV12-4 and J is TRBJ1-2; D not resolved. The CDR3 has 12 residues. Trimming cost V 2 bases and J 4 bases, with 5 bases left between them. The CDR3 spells CASSLTSYGYTF. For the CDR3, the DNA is TGTGCCAGCAGTTTAACCAGCTATGGCTACACCTTC.

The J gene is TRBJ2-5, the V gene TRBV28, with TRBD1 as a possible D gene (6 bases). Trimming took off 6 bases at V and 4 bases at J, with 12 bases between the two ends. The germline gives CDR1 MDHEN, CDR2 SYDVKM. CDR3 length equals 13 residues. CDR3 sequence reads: CASRTTGRETQYF. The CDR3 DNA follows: TGTGCCAGCAGGACCACAGGGAGAGAGACCCAGTACTTC.

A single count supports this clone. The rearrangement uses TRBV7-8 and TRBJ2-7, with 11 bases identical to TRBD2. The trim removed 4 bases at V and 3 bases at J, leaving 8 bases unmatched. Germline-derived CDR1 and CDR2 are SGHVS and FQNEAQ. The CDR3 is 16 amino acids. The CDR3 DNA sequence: TGTGCCAGCAGCTACACGTCACTAGCGGGGGACTACGAGCAGTACTTC. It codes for CASSYTSLAGDYEQYF.

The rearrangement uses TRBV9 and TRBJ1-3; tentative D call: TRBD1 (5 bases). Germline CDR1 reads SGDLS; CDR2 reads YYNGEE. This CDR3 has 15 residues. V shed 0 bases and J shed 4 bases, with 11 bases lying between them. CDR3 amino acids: CASSVGGLGGNTIYF. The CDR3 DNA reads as TGTGCCAGCAGCGTAGGGGGGTTGGGAGGAAACACCATATATTTT. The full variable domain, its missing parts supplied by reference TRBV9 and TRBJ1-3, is DSGVTQTPKHLITATGQRVTLRCSPRSGDLSVYWYQQSLDQGLQFLIQYYNGEERAKGNILERFSAQQFPDLHSELNLSSLELGDSALYFCASSVGGLGGNTIYFGEGSWLTVV.

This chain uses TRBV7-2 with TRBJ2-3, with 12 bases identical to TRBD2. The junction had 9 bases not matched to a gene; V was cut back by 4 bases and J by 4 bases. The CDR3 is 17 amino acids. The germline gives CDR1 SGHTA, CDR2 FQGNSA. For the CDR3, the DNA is TGTGCCAGCAGCTCCCCTGGGGGACTAGCGGGCTCAGATACGCAGTATTTT. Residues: CASSSPGGLAGSDTQYF.